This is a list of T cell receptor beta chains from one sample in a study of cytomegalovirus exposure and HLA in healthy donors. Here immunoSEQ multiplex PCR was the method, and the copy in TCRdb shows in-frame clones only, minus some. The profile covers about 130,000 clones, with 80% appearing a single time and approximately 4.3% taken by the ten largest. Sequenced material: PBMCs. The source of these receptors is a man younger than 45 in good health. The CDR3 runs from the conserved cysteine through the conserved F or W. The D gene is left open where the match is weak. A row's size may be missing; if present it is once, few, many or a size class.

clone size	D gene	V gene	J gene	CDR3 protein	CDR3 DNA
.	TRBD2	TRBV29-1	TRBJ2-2	CSVESGLAGNTGELFF	TGCAGCGTTGAGTCTGGACTAGCGGGAAACACCGGGGAGCTGTTTTTT
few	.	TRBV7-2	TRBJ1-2	CASSPRGTGTF	TGTGCCAGCAGCCCCCGGGGGACCGGCACCTTC
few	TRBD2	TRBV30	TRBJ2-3	CAWSEAGGGDTQYF	TGTGCCTGGAGTGAGGCGGGAGGAGGAGATACGCAGTATTTT
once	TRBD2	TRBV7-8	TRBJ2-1	CASSTPSAGGRNEQFF	TGTGCCAGCAGCACCCCCTCAGCGGGAGGGCGCAATGAGCAGTTCTTC
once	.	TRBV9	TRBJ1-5	CASSVQGQDQPQHF	TGTGCCAGCAGCGTACAGGGGCAGGATCAGCCCCAGCATTTT
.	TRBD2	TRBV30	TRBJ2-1	CAQRGGTSGRYEQFF	TGTGCCCAAAGGGGGGGGACTAGCGGGAGGTATGAGCAGTTCTTC
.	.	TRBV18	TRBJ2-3	CASSPLSRSTDTQYF	TGTGCCAGCTCACCACTCTCGAGGAGCACAGATACGCAGTATTTT
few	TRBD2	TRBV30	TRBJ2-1	CAWSLTSGSSYNEQFF	TGTGCCTGGAGTCTGACTAGCGGGAGCTCCTACAATGAGCAGTTCTTC
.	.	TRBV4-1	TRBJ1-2	CASSQDSGYGYTF	TGCGCCAGCAGCCAAGACTCAGGTTATGGCTACACCTTC
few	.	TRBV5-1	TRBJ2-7	CASSLRSGTSSYEQYF	TGCGCCAGCAGCTTGAGGAGCGGTACGAGCTCCTACGAGCAGTACTTC
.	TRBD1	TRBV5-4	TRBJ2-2	CASSRTGGRTGELFF	TGTGCCAGCAGCCGAACAGGGGGCCGCACCGGGGAGCTGTTTTTT
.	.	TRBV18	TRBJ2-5	CASSPREVLAKETQYF	TGTGCCAGCTCACCACGAGAGGTCCTAGCAAAAGAGACCCAGTACTTC
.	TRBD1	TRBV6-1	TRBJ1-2	CASRPEGAVYGYTF	TGTGCCAGCAGACCGGAGGGGGCGGTCTATGGCTACACCTTC
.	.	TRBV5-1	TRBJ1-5	CASSLAGSQPQHF	TGCGCCAGCAGCTTGGCAGGGTCGCAGCCCCAGCATTTT
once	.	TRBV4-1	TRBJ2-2	CASSRRGAGELFF	TGCGCCAGCAGCCGTAGAGGTGCCGGGGAGCTGTTTTTT
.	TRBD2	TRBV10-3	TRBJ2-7	CAISHGTSGRYEQYF	TGTGCCATCAGCCATGGGACTAGCGGGAGGTACGAGCAGTACTTC
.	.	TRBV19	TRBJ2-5	CARLGGPQETQYF	TGTGCCAGGCTCGGGGGACCACAAGAGACCCAGTACTTC
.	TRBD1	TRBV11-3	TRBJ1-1	CASSLIGGEAFF	TGTGCCAGCAGCTTGATAGGGGGCGAGGCTTTCTTT
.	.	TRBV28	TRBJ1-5	CASSTPDQPQHF	TGTGCCAGCTCCACCCCGGATCAGCCCCAGCATTTT
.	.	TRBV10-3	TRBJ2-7	CAISDKGRHQGYEQYF	TGTGCCATCAGTGACAAGGGTCGTCACCAGGGCTACGAGCAGTACTTC
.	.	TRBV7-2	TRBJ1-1	CASSPRHGSTSEAFF	TGTGCCAGCAGCCCACGCCACGGGAGCACGAGTGAAGCTTTCTTT
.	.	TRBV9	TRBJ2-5	CASSPQGWGIQETQYF	TGTGCCAGCAGCCCCCAGGGCTGGGGAATCCAAGAGACCCAGTACTTC
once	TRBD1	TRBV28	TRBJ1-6	CASTRTGLSPLHF	TGTGCCAGCACCAGGACAGGGCTATCACCCCTCCACTTT
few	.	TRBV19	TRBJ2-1	CASSIDLEEQFF	TGTGCCAGTAGTATAGATCTGGAGGAGCAGTTCTTC
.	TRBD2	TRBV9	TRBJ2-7	CASSPSGGSGEQYF	TGTGCCAGCAGCCCTTCCGGCGGGAGCGGCGAGCAGTACTTC
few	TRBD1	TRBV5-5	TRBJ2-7	CASIQTGTGGMGEQYF	TGTGCCAGCATCCAAACCGGGACAGGGGGCATGGGCGAGCAGTACTTC
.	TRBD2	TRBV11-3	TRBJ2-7	CASSFGGRGYEQYF	TGTGCCAGCAGCTTCGGGGGGAGGGGATACGAGCAGTACTTC
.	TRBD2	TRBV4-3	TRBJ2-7	CASSPRVAGHSEQYF	TGCGCCAGCAGCCCCCGGGTAGCGGGACACTCCGAGCAGTACTTC
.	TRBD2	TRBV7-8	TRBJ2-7	CASSPFAASGTREQYF	TGTGCCAGCAGCCCTTTTGCGGCTAGCGGGACCCGCGAGCAGTACTTC
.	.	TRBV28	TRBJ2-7	CASSPTGAYEQYF	TGTGCCAGCAGCCCCACGGGGGCCTACGAGCAGTACTTC
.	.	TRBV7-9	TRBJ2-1	CSSSLPPLLSSYNEQFF	TGTTCCAGCAGCCTCCCCCCCCTATTAAGCTCCTACAATGAGCAGTTCTTC
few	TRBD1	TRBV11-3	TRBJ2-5	CASSYGQGAGETQYF	TGTGCCAGCAGCTACGGACAGGGGGCAGGGGAGACCCAGTACTTC
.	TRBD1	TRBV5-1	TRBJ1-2	CASSLLGQGGGYTF	TGCGCCAGCAGCTTGCTCGGACAGGGAGGCGGCTACACCTTC
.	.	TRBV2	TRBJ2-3	CASSRRAAFTDTQYF	TGTGCCAGCAGTAGGCGAGCGGCTTTCACAGATACGCAGTATTTT
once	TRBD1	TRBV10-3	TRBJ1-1	CAIGTGAQNTEAFF	TGTGCCATCGGGACAGGCGCCCAGAACACTGAAGCTTTCTTT
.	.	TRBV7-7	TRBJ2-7	CASSLEAGVGYEQYF	TGTGCTAGCAGCTTAGAGGCAGGTGTAGGCTACGAGCAGTACTTC
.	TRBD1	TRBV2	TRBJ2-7	CASRGTDSYEQYF	TGTGCCAGCCGTGGGACAGACTCCTACGAGCAGTACTTC
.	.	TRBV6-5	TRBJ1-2	CASSTGLNYGYTF	TGTGCCAGCAGTACCGGACTGAACTATGGCTACACCTTC
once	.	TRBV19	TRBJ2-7	CASSIALASTYEQYF	TGTGCCAGTAGTATAGCTCTAGCGAGTACCTACGAGCAGTACTTC
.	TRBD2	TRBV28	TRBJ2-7	CASSIWTSGYEQYF	TGTGCCAGCAGTATCTGGACTAGCGGTTACGAGCAGTACTTC
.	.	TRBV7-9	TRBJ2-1	CASSWGGPSNEQFF	TGTGCCAGCAGCTGGGGAGGCCCTTCGAATGAGCAGTTCTTC
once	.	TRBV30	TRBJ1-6	CAWSRGFNSPLHF	TGTGCCTGGAGTAGGGGGTTCAATTCACCCCTCCACTTT
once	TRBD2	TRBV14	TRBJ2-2	CASSFRQGLATTGELFF	TGTGCCAGCAGCTTCCGTCAGGGACTAGCGACCACCGGGGAGCTGTTTTTT
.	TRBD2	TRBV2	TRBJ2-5	CASTSLTSGGETQYF	TGTGCCAGCACCTCTTTAACTAGCGGAGGAGAGACCCAGTACTTC
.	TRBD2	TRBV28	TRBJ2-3	CASSPIAGVKDTQYF	TGTGCCAGCAGCCCTATAGCGGGAGTTAAAGATACGCAGTATTTT
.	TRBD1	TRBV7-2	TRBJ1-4	CASSLVGGTVEKLFF	TGTGCCAGCAGCTTAGTTGGGGGGACAGTTGAAAAACTGTTTTTT
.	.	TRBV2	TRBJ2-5	CASSDRQAQETQYF	TGTGCCAGCAGTGACCGACAGGCCCAGGAGACCCAGTACTTC
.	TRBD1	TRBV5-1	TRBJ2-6	CASSWAGQGTSGANVLTF	TGCGCCAGCAGCTGGGCGGGACAGGGGACATCTGGGGCCAACGTCCTGACTTTC
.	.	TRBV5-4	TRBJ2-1	CASSANNEQFF	TGTGCCAGCAGCGCGAACAATGAGCAGTTCTTC
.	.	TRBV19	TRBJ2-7	CASRDSQAQDEQYF	TGTGCCAGTAGGGACAGCCAAGCTCAAGACGAGCAGTACTTC
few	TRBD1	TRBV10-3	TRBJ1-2	CAISARDSYGYTF	TGTGCCATCAGTGCTAGGGACAGCTATGGCTACACCTTC
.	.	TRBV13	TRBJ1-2	CASSPGAGVTIGYTF	TGTGCCAGCAGCCCCGGGGCAGGGGTGACTATTGGCTACACCTTC
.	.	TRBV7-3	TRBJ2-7	CASRKGGGTHHEQYF	TGTGCCAGCAGGAAAGGGGGGGGGACTCACCACGAGCAGTACTTC
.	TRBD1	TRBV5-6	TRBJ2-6	CASVERQGFNVLTF	TGTGCCAGCGTAGAGAGACAGGGCTTCAACGTCCTGACTTTC
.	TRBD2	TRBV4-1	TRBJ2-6	CASSQGTGLASSGANVLTF	TGCGCCAGCAGCCAAGGCACGGGACTAGCTTCCTCCGGGGCCAACGTCCTGACTTTC
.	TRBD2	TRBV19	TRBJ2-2	CASSIVNYLTSGAGELFF	TGTGCCAGTAGTATAGTAAATTACCTCACTAGCGGGGCCGGGGAGCTGTTTTTT